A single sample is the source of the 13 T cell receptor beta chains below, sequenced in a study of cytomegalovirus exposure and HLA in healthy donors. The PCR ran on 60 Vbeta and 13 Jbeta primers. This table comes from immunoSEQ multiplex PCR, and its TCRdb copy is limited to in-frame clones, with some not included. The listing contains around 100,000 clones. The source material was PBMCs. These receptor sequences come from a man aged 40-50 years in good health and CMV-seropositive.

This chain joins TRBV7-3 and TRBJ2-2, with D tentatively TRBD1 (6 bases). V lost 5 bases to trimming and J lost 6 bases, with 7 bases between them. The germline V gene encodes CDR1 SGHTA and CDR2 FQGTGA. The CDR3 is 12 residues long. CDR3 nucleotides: TGTGCCAGCAGCCCAGGGGCCGGGGAGCTGTTTTTT. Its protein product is CASSPGAGELFF.

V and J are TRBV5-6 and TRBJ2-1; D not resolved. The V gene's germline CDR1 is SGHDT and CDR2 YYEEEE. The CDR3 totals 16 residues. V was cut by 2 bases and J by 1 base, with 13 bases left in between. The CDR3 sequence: CASSFRLVASYNEQFF. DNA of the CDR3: TGTGCCAGCAGCTTTCGATTGGTTGCGTCCTACAATGAGCAGTTCTTC.

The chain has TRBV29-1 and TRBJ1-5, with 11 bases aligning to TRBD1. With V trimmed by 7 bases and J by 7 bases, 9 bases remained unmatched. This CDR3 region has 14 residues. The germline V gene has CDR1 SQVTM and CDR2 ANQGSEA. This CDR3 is CSATGTGGGQPQHF. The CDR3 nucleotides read TGCAGCGCAACCGGGACAGGGGGTGGACAGCCCCAGCATTTT. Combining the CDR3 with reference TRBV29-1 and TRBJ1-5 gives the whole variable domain SAVISQKPSRDICQRGTSLTIQCQVDSQVTMMFWYRQQPGQSLTLIATANQGSEATYESGFVIDKFPISRPNLTFSTLTVSNMSPEDSSIYLCSATGTGGGQPQHFGDGTRLSIL.

The CDR3 DNA is TGCAGCGTTGAAGACCTTTTACAGGGGGGCCTGTTGAACACTGAAGCTTTCTTT. Amino acids: CSVEDLLQGGLLNTEAFF. The chain recombines TRBV29-1 with TRBJ1-1; 8 bases fit TRBD1. J was trimmed by 0 bases and V by 0 bases; bases with no gene match: 12. CDR3 length: 18 residues. CDR1 and CDR2 (germline): SQVTM, ANQGSEA.

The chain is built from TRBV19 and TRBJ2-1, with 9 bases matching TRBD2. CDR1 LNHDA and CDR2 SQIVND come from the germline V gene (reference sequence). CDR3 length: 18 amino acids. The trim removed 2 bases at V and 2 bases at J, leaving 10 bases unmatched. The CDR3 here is CASSIRAGGTTPYNEQFF. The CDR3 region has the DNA TGTGCCAGTAGTATAAGAGCGGGAGGTACTACCCCCTACAATGAGCAGTTCTTC.

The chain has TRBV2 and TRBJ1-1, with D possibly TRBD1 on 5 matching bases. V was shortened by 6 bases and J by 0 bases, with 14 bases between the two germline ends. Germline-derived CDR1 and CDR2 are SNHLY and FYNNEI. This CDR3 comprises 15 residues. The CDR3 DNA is TGTGCCAGCAGGACCCGTGGGGGGATGAACACTGAAGCTTTCTTT. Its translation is CASRTRGGMNTEAFF.

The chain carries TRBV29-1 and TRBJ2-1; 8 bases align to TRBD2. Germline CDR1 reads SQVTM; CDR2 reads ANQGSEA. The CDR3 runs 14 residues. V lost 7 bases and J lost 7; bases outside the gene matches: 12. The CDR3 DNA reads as TGCAGCGCAGGTCCGGGAGGGCCGAGGAATGAGCAGTTCTTC. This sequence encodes CSAGPGGPRNEQFF.

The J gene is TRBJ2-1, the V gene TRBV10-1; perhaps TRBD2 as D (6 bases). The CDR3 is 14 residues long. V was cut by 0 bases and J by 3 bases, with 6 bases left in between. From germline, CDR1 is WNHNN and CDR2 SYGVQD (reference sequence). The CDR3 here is CASSESGGYNEQFF. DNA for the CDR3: TGCGCCAGCAGTGAGTCGGGGGGCTACAATGAGCAGTTCTTC.

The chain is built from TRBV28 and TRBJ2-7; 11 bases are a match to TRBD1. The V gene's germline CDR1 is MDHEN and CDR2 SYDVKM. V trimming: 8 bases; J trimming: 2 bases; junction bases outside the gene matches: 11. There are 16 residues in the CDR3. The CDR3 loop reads CASRTGGAQVAYEQYF. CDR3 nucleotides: TGTGCCAGCCGGACAGGGGGCGCGCAGGTAGCCTACGAGCAGTACTTC.

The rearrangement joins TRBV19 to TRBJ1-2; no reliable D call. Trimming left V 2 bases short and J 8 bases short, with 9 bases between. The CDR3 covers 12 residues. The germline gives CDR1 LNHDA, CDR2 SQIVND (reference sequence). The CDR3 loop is CASSILEGGYTF. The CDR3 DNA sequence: TGTGCCAGTAGTATACTAGAGGGCGGCTACACCTTC. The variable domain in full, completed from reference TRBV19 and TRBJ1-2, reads DGGITQSPKYLFRKEGQNVTLSCEQNLNHDAMYWYRQDPGQGLRLIYYSQIVNDFQKGDIAEGYSVSREKKESFPLTVTSAQKNPTAFYLCASSILEGGYTFGSGTRLTVV.

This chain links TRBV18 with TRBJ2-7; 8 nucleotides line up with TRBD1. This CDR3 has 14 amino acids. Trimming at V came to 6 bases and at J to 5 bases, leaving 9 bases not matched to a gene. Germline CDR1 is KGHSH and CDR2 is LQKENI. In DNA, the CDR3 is TGTGCCAGCTCGGTGGACAGGGATCTAAACGAGCAGTACTTC. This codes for CASSVDRDLNEQYF. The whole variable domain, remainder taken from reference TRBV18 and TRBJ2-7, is NAGVMQNPRHLVRRRGQEARLRCSPMKGHSHVYWYRQLPEEGLKFMVYLQKENIIDESGMPKERFSAEFPKEGPSILRIQQVVRGDSAAYFCASSVDRDLNEQYFGPGTRLTVT.

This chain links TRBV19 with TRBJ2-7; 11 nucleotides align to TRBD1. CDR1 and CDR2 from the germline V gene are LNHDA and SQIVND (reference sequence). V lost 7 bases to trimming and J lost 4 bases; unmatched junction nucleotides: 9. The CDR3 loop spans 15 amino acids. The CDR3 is CASNPRTGGVYEQYF. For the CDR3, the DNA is TGTGCCAGTAACCCACGGACAGGGGGCGTATACGAGCAGTACTTC.

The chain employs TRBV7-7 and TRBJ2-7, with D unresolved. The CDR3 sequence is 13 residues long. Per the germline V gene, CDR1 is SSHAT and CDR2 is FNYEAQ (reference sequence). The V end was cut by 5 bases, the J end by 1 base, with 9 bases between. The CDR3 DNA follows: TGTGCCAGCAGCCCCACGGGTTCCTACGAGCAGTACTTC. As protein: CASSPTGSYEQYF.